This note documents a single T cell receptor (beta chain) sequence. Original handling: Estimation of nucleated cell counts relied on the amplification of reference gene primers. The data were produced by immunoSEQ multiplex PCR, yet TCRdb's version contains in-frame clones alone and is incomplete. V and J calls and clone size are copied from that table; D and trimming were computed from the DNA. The data hold roughly 30,000 clones, with about four fifths observed a single time. This sample is part of a study of blood T cell repertoires in COVID-19. Study information: Donors in the United States, Italy and Spain gave samples during acute or convalescent COVID-19. Sources were T cells, B-cell-depleted T cells, or PBMCs; the material itself was cDNA or gDNA.

J lost 4 bases, V lost 4 bases, and 8 bases had no gene match. Germline-derived CDR1 and CDR2 are SGHRS and YFSETQ. The CDR3 sequence is 15 residues long. The TCR comes from a woman of 80 years or more with acute or convalescent COVID-19. Sequences were obtained from peripheral blood. The V call is TRBV5-1, the J call TRBJ2-1; 7 nucleotides line up with TRBD1. The CDR3 here is CASSRAGTEYNEQFF. CDR3 nucleotide sequence: TGCGCCAGCAGCCGCGCCGGGACAGAATACAATGAGCAGTTCTTC.